A single sample is the source of the 31 T cell receptor beta chains below, sequenced in a study of T cells in Graves' hyperthyroidism and ophthalmopathy. TCR beta CDR3 sequences were amplified from RNA transcripts. HTBI primers were the set used in a first-round RT-PCR of the TCR CDR3. TCRdb re-analysed the multiplex PCR reads in MiXCR, keeping a single row per CDR3 protein. The sample has over 500,000 distinct CDR3 sequences, approximately 15% seen once. The sample taken for sequencing was blood. The source of these receptors is a middle-aged woman with Graves' hyperthyroidism.

This clonotype was seen a single time. A much larger clonotype is one base distant, so this may be a read error. The V gene is TRBV27, the J gene TRBJ1-6; 7 bases align to TRBD1. This CDR3 comprises 17 residues. Looked up from germline, CDR1 is MNHEY and CDR2 is SMNVEV (reference sequence). The CDR3 region is CASSPYRGGSYNSPLRF. The DNA of the CDR3 is TGTGCCAGCAGCCCATACAGGGGAGGCTCCTATAATTCACCCCTCCGCTTT.

V gene TRBV29-1 combines with J gene TRBJ2-7, with D perhaps assigned TRBD1 or TRBD2 (5 bases each). In germline, CDR1 is SQVTM, CDR2 ANQGSEA. V was cut by 4 bases and J by 2 bases, with 12 bases left in between. This CDR3 has 13 amino acids. This CDR3 is CSVVGGGTYEQYF. CDR3 in DNA: TGCAGCGTTGTTGGGGGTGGCACCTACGAGCAGTACTTC.

This clonotype occurred many times. One end of the junction varies from germline; a read error may be responsible. The CDR3 nucleotides are TGTGCTAGCAGCTTAGGACTAGCGGGAGAGGCAGATACGCAGTATTTT. It encodes CASSLGLAGEADTQYF. V is TRBV7-7 and J is TRBJ2-3; 13 nucleotides agree with TRBD2. CDR1 SSHAT and CDR2 FNYEAQ come from the germline V gene (reference sequence). This CDR3 has 16 amino acids.

The chain is built from TRBV3-1 and TRBJ1-3, with a tentative D call TRBD1 (5 bases). Germline CDR1 reads LGHDT; CDR2 reads YNNKEL (reference sequence). This CDR3 is 18 amino acids long. Trimming removed 1 base from V and 1 base from J, with 17 bases in between. CDR3 loop: CASSQVRPSGRSGNTIYF. DNA for the CDR3: TGTGCCAGCAGCCAAGTGAGACCATCAGGGAGGTCTGGAAACACCATATATTTT.

The V gene is TRBV24-1, the J gene TRBJ2-1; perhaps TRBD1 as D (6 bases). Germline CDR1 is KGHDR and CDR2 is SFDVKD. This CDR3 is 15 amino acids long. Trimming removed 3 bases at V and 0 bases at J, with 8 bases between. The CDR3 loop reads CATSDTGSSYNEQFF. CDR3 DNA sequence: TGTGCCACCAGTGATACAGGGAGCTCCTACAATGAGCAGTTCTTC.

The sample holds a few counts of this clonotype. The chain uses TRBV28 and TRBJ2-4; TRBD2 agrees at 9 bases. There are 17 residues in the CDR3. Germline CDR1 and CDR2: MDHEN and SYDVKM. After removal of 11 bases from V and 0 bases from J, the junction contained 14 bases not matched to a gene. CDR3 sequence: CAAAPIASGVAKNIQYF. The CDR3 DNA follows: TGTGCCGCGGCCCCGATCGCTAGCGGGGTAGCCAAAAACATTCAGTACTTC.

This clonotype appeared many times. The J gene is TRBJ2-7, the V gene TRBV5-1; 11 nucleotides line up with TRBD1. The CDR3 has 15 amino acids. J lost 1 base, V lost 3 bases, and 3 bases had no gene match. The V gene's germline CDR1 is SGHRS and CDR2 YFSETQ. Written as DNA, the CDR3 is TGCGCCAGCAGCTACGGACAGGGGGCATCCTACGAGCAGTACTTC. Its translation: CASSYGQGASYEQYF.

The genes are TRBV2 and TRBJ2-2; 11 positions agree with TRBD2. CDR3 size: 17 residues. Germline loops: CDR1 SNHLY, CDR2 FYNNEI. V shed 4 bases, J shed 1 base, and the junction held 5 bases outside the gene matches. The DNA for the CDR3 is TGTGCCAGCAGTGTCTCCGGGACTAGCGGGAACACCGGGGAGCTGTTTTTT. Translation: CASSVSGTSGNTGELFF.

J is TRBJ1-1 and V is TRBV4-1; D ambiguous. The CDR3 is made up of 16 amino acids. Trimming took 4 bases from V and 0 from J, leaving 15 bases between them. Per the germline V gene, CDR1 is MGHRA and CDR2 is YSYEKL. CDR3 in amino acids: CASSRSTVPMNTEAFF. CDR3 sequence (DNA): TGCGCCAGCAGCCGATCGACTGTCCCCATGAACACTGAAGCTTTCTTT.

This clonotype was picked up a small number of times. A much larger clone differs by one base, so this may be a read error. The rearrangement links TRBV20-1 to TRBJ1-1; TRBD1 might be the D (5 bases). V shed 5 bases and J shed 4 bases, with 14 bases lying between them. The CDR3 length is 13 residues. Germline V gene sequence: CDR1 DFQATT, CDR2 SNEGSKA (reference sequence). The DNA for the CDR3 is TGCAGTGCTCCAGGGACGGCGAGCACTGAAGCTTTCTTT. This encodes CSAPGTASTEAFF.

This clonotype was recorded many times. The chain combines TRBV27 with TRBJ2-1; a weak D match, TRBD1 (6 bases). Germline assignment: CDR1 MNHEY and CDR2 SMNVEV (reference sequence). V was cut by 5 bases and J by 2 bases, with 13 bases left in between. The CDR3 has 15 amino acids. CDR3 DNA: TGTGCCAGCAGTCTCACCGGGACAACCTACAATGAGCAGTTCTTC. Its translation: CASSLTGTTYNEQFF.

This clonotype has at least ten counts. J is TRBJ2-3 and V is TRBV11-2; TRBD2 might be the D (6 bases). The CDR3 contains 14 residues. Trimming cost V 5 bases and J 5 bases, with 14 bases left between them. Germline loops: CDR1 SGHAT, CDR2 FQNNGV. The CDR3 DNA is TGTGCCAGCAGCCCCCGGCTAGCGAAAGATACGCAGTATTTT. It is translated as CASSPRLAKDTQYF.

This clonotype was found many times. V usage is TRBV3-1 and J usage is TRBJ2-3; D may be TRBD2 (6 bases). CDR1 LGHDT and CDR2 YNNKEL come from the germline V gene (reference sequence). The CDR3 loop spans 15 amino acids. V dropped 7 bases and J dropped 2 bases, with 16 bases sitting between them. The CDR3, as DNA: TGTGCCAGCACCCCGGTTAGCGGTGCCACAGATACGCAGTATTTT. As protein: CASTPVSGATDTQYF.

This clonotype was observed many times. The rearrangement joins TRBV28 to TRBJ1-1; D not resolved. The CDR3 has 13 amino acids. V dropped 8 bases and J dropped 0 bases, with 10 bases sitting between them. CDR1 and CDR2 (germline): MDHEN, SYDVKM. This CDR3 reads CASGHSLNTEAFF. CDR3 DNA sequence: TGTGCCAGCGGCCACAGCCTGAACACTGAAGCTTTCTTT.

This clonotype has at least ten counts. This chain connects TRBV30 to TRBJ2-2; possibly TRBD1 or TRBD2 for D (6 bases each). The germline CDR1 and CDR2 sequences are GTSNPN and SVGIG (reference sequence). Trimming took 4 bases from V and 5 from J, leaving 17 bases between them. The CDR3 is made up of 15 amino acids. In nucleotides, the CDR3 is TGTGCCTGGAAAGCTGTCCCGGGGGCAACCGGGGAGCTGTTTTTT. Encoded protein: CAWKAVPGATGELFF.

This clonotype has more than one count but fewer than ten. This chain links TRBV5-1 with TRBJ2-7; 9 bases are a match to TRBD2. The V and J ends lost 2 bases and 3 bases, in that order; junction bases with no gene match: 3. The CDR3 is made up of 14 amino acids. Germline V gene sequence: CDR1 SGHRS, CDR2 YFSETQ. The CDR3 region has the DNA TGCGCCAGCAGCTTCGGGACTAGCTTCTACGAGCAGTACTTC. Translated: CASSFGTSFYEQYF.

This clonotype was observed many times. The chain couples TRBV28 to TRBJ1-5; D perhaps matches TRBD1 (5 bases). V gave up 6 bases and J gave up 1 base, with 7 bases separating them. Germline CDR1 and CDR2: MDHEN and SYDVKM. The CDR3 runs to 13 residues. The CDR3 coding sequence is TGTGCCAGCAGGTGGGGCAGCAATCAGCCCCAGCATTTT. As protein: CASRWGSNQPQHF.

This clonotype appeared a few times. The chain recombines TRBV5-1 with TRBJ2-5; 11 bases are shared with TRBD2. The CDR3 is 15 residues long. Unmatched junction bases numbered 3, after V lost 5 bases and J lost 0 bases. CDR1 is SGHRS and CDR2 is YFSETQ in the germline V gene. The CDR3 region has the DNA TGCGCCAGCAGAACGGGACTAGCGGACCAAGAGACCCAGTACTTC. Translating it yields CASRTGLADQETQYF. The full variable domain, in which reference TRBV5-1 and TRBJ2-5 provide the parts outside the CDR3, is KAGVTQTPRYLIKTRGQQVTLSCSPISGHRSVSWYQQTPGQGLQFLFEYFSETQRNKGNFPGRFSGRQFSNSRSEMNVSTLELGDSALYLCASRTGLADQETQYFGPGTRLLVL.

The chain links TRBV20-1 to TRBJ2-1, with 12 bases lining up with TRBD2. Per germline, CDR1 DFQATT and CDR2 SNEGSKA (reference sequence). J lost 2 bases, V lost 3 bases, and 8 bases had no gene match. This CDR3 is 17 amino acids long. CDR3 DNA: TGCAGTGCTAGCCCTAGGACTAGCGGGATGCCCTACAATGAGCAGTTCTTC. It yields the protein CSASPRTSGMPYNEQFF.

The chain joins TRBV5-1 to TRBJ2-1; 14 bases are a match to TRBD2. CDR3 length: 16 residues. V lost 0 bases to trimming and J lost 8 bases; unmatched junction nucleotides: 4. The germline gives CDR1 SGHRS, CDR2 YFSETQ. The CDR3 sequence: CASSLGGTSGRYEQFF. The CDR3 DNA reads as TGCGCCAGCAGCTTGGGGGGGACTAGCGGGAGATATGAGCAGTTCTTC.

This clonotype has ten or more counts. One junction end does not reproduce the germline sequence, and a read error may be involved. The chain is built from TRBV5-1 and TRBJ2-5, with D perhaps matching TRBD1 or TRBD2 (5 bases each). This CDR3 is 13 amino acids long. Germline loops: CDR1 SGHRS, CDR2 YFSETQ. CDR3 sequence reads: CASSLGTQETQYF. DNA for the CDR3: TGTGCCAGCAGCTTGGGGACCCAAGAGACCCAGTACTTC.

This clonotype was counted ten times or more. The chain links TRBV6-5 to TRBJ2-6; 9 bases are a match to TRBD1. The length of the CDR3 is 18 residues. Trimming at V came to 0 bases and at J to 0 bases, leaving 3 bases not matched to a gene. CDR1 is MNHEY and CDR2 is SVGAGI in the germline V gene. DNA for the CDR3: TGTGCCAGCAGTTACTCGACAGGGGGATTCTCTGGGGCCAACGTCCTGACTTTC. It encodes CASSYSTGGFSGANVLTF.

A remark on this clonotype: Since a much larger clone is just one base distant, this may be a read error. V is TRBV12-5 and J is TRBJ2-5, with D maybe TRBD1 (6 bases). From germline, CDR1 is LGHNT and CDR2 FRNRAP. This CDR3 comprises 16 residues. The germline V and J ends were trimmed by 2 bases and 5 bases, with 18 bases remaining between them. The CDR3, as DNA: TGTGCTAGTGGTTTGCACCCCGGTGGGGGCAAGGAGACCCAGTACTTC. Its protein product is CASGLHPGGGKETQYF.

In its sample, this clonotype was seen many times. The chain has TRBV28 and TRBJ2-1; a weak D match, TRBD1 (5 bases). Trimming took off 3 bases at V and 3 bases at J, with 9 bases between the two ends. The CDR3 has 14 residues. Germline CDR1 MDHEN, CDR2 SYDVKM. The CDR3 sequence: CASSFRQIYNEQFF. The CDR3, as DNA: TGTGCCAGCAGTTTCCGACAGATCTACAATGAGCAGTTCTTC.

The chain links TRBV2 to TRBJ2-6; the D gene is possibly TRBD1 (7 bases). The CDR3 covers 15 residues. Trimming took 7 bases from V and 4 from J, leaving 14 bases between them. Germline V gene sequence: CDR1 SNHLY, CDR2 FYNNEI. For the CDR3, the DNA is TGTGCCAGCACAGGGGGGCAGGGAGGGGCCAACGTCCTGACTTTC. Translating gives CASTGGQGGANVLTF.

In its sample, this clonotype was seen many times. The V and J genes are TRBV7-2 and TRBJ2-3; 7 nucleotides agree with TRBD2. Germline CDR1 reads SGHTA; CDR2 reads FQGNSA. V gave up 0 bases and J gave up 2 bases; unmatched junction bases: 14. The CDR3 covers 19 residues. The CDR3 spells CASSLATLFAGVTTDTQYF. The CDR3 nucleotides are TGTGCCAGCAGCTTAGCCACTTTGTTTGCGGGAGTAACCACAGATACGCAGTATTTT.

In its sample, this clonotype was seen many times. V gene TRBV12-3 or TRBV12-4 combines with J gene TRBJ2-2, with TRBD2 matching 7 bases. The CDR3 is 15 residues long. J was trimmed by 5 bases and V by 2 bases; bases with no gene match: 5. The CDR3 region has the DNA TGTGCCAGCAGTTTATCGTGGGGAGGGACCGGGGAGCTGTTTTTT. Translated: CASSLSWGGTGELFF.

The chain combines TRBV6-2 or TRBV6-3 with TRBJ2-5; the D is unclear. Trimming stripped 5 bases from V and 7 bases from J, with 17 bases between. The CDR3 runs 14 residues. Germline CDR1 reads MNHEY; CDR2 reads SVGEGT. CDR3 sequence: CASSVMTPLGTQYF. Written as DNA, the CDR3 is TGTGCCAGCAGTGTTATGACCCCTCTGGGGACCCAGTACTTC.

Ten or more counts support this clonotype. The gene calls are TRBV28 and TRBJ2-7; TRBD1 might be the D (6 bases). V gave up 5 bases and J gave up 0 bases, with 14 bases separating them. Germline V gene data show CDR1 as MDHEN and CDR2 as SYDVKM. The CDR3 loop spans 15 amino acids. CDR3 sequence (DNA): TGTGCCAGCAGTGAACAGGGTTCAAGCTCCTACGAGCAGTACTTC. This gives the protein CASSEQGSSSYEQYF.

This clonotype has at least ten counts. The chain is built from TRBV3-1 and TRBJ2-7, with TRBD2 identical over 9 bases. Trimming removed 1 base from V and 0 bases from J; junction bases left unmatched: 1. The germline V gene has CDR1 LGHDT and CDR2 YNNKEL (reference sequence). This CDR3 region has 15 residues. In DNA, the CDR3 is TGTGCCAGCAGCCAAGTTAGCGGGAGCTCCTACGAGCAGTACTTC. This codes for CASSQVSGSSYEQYF.

This clonotype has at least ten counts. This rearrangement joins TRBV6-1 to TRBJ1-2, with no clear D. Trimming pared 6 bases from V and 7 bases from J, leaving 15 bases between. The CDR3 totals 13 residues. Germline V gives CDR1 MNHNS, CDR2 SASEGT. The CDR3 sequence: CASRRSSRPGYTF. In DNA, the CDR3 is TGTGCCAGCAGGAGATCCTCACGTCCTGGCTACACCTTC.